Listed here are 27 T cell receptor beta chains from one sample, sequenced in a study of OX40 agonist ivuxolimab in advanced cancers. Here immunoSEQ multiplex PCR was the method, and the copy in TCRdb shows in-frame clones only, minus some. The sample yields roughly 66,000 clones, 80% seen once. This specimen was CD4+ or CD8+ T cells sorted from blood, taken in a trial of the OX40 agonist ivuxolimab. These receptors were obtained from an adult with an advanced solid tumor such as melanoma, head and neck, liver or kidney cancer.

The chain joins TRBV2 to TRBJ2-1; 15 bases line up with TRBD2. J gave up 8 bases and V 6 bases, and 11 bases lay outside the gene matches. Germline CDR1 reads SNHLY; CDR2 reads FYNNEI. This CDR3 spans 17 amino acids. CDR3 nucleotide sequence: TGTGCCAGCAGGCTCGGGACTAGCGGGGGGTACTTGGATGAGCAGTTCTTC. This codes for CASRLGTSGGYLDEQFF.

This clone was observed a few times. This chain connects TRBV7-9 to TRBJ2-2, with 9 bases lining up with TRBD1. CDR3 length: 16 residues. V gave up 4 bases and J gave up 3 bases; unmatched junction bases: 6. Germline V gene lookup returns CDR1 SEHNR and CDR2 FQNEAQ (reference sequence). The CDR3 bases are TGTGCCAGCAGCTCCTCCGGGACAGGGCACACCGGGGAGCTGTTTTTT. Translating gives CASSSSGTGHTGELFF. Based on the CDR3 plus reference TRBV7-9 and TRBJ2-2, the full variable domain is DTGVSQNPRHKITKRGQNVTFRCDPISEHNRLYWYRQTLGQGPEFLTYFQNEAQLEKSRLLSDRFSAERPKGSFSTLEIQRTEQGDSAMYLCASSSSGTGHTGELFFGEGSRLTVL.

This sequence joins TRBV7-6 and TRBJ1-4; D might be TRBD1 (5 bases). V shed 5 bases and J shed 6 bases, with 13 bases lying between them. Germline-derived CDR1 and CDR2 are SGHVS and FNYEAQ. CDR3 length equals 14 residues. CDR3 bases: TGTGCCAGCAGCGCGACAGATTCTCATGAAAAACTGTTTTTT. Its protein is CASSATDSHEKLFF.

The chain joins TRBV30 to TRBJ2-3; D might be TRBD2 (6 bases). The CDR3 runs 13 residues. Germline lookup yields CDR1 GTSNPN and CDR2 SVGIG (reference sequence). Trimming took 3 bases from V and 4 from J, leaving 11 bases between them. The CDR3 reads CAWSQRRADTQYF. For the CDR3, the DNA is TGTGCCTGGAGCCAACGGAGGGCAGATACGCAGTATTTT.

The V and J genes are TRBV7-2 and TRBJ2-7, with TRBD1 as a possible D gene (5 bases). The CDR3 runs 14 residues. Trimming removed 4 bases at V and 1 base at J, with 11 bases between. The germline gives CDR1 SGHTA, CDR2 FQGNSA. The DNA of the CDR3 is TGTGCCAGCAGCTCGGACACTGCGTCCTACGAGCAGTACTTC. Protein sequence: CASSSDTASYEQYF.

In its sample, this clone was seen many times. J is TRBJ2-2 and V is TRBV19, with unresolved D. CDR3 length: 15 amino acids. The V and J ends lost 0 bases and 4 bases respectively, with 9 bases between them. Germline lookup yields CDR1 LNHDA and CDR2 SQIVND (reference sequence). The CDR3 sequence is CASSIEATPTGELFF. The CDR3 bases are TGTGCCAGTAGTATAGAAGCGACGCCCACCGGGGAGCTGTTTTTT. The entire variable domain, with the rest obtained from reference TRBV19 and TRBJ2-2, is as follows: DGGITQSPKYLFRKEGQNVTLSCEQNLNHDAMYWYRQDPGQGLRLIYYSQIVNDFQKGDIAEGYSVSREKKESFPLTVTSAQKNPTAFYLCASSIEATPTGELFFGEGSRLTVL.

The chain uses TRBV5-1 and TRBJ1-1, with 10 nucleotides matching TRBD1. The V segment lost 4 bases and the J segment 0 bases; nucleotides outside the gene matches: 6. Germline-derived CDR1 and CDR2 are SGHRS and YFSETQ. The CDR3 consists of 16 residues. CDR3 sequence reads: CASSLRQGAMNTEAFF. The CDR3 DNA sequence: TGCGCCAGCAGCCTACGACAGGGGGCAATGAACACTGAAGCTTTCTTT.

V and J are TRBV15 and TRBJ2-5; 8 positions agree with TRBD1. The DNA end lines up better with TRBJ2-7; the J call may be wrong. Germline loops: CDR1 LNHNV, CDR2 YYDKDF (reference sequence). The CDR3 spans 14 residues. CDR3 residues: CATSRWQGAHEQYF. The CDR3 coding sequence is TGTGCCACCAGCAGATGGCAGGGGGCCCACGAGCAGTACTTC.

V and J are TRBV5-1 and TRBJ2-5, with a possible D match to TRBD1 (6 bases). The length of the CDR3 is 14 residues. From germline, CDR1 is SGHRS and CDR2 YFSETQ. Trimming pared 2 bases from V and 2 bases from J, leaving 10 bases between. In nucleotides, the CDR3 is TGCGCCAGCAGCTTTTTTACAGGGCAAGAGACCCAGTACTTC. It yields the protein CASSFFTGQETQYF.

The chain carries TRBV12-5 and TRBJ2-2; TRBD1 is a possible D gene (5 bases). The germline CDR1 and CDR2 sequences are LGHNT and FRNRAP. This CDR3 spans 17 amino acids. Trimming cost V 2 bases and J 4 bases, with 17 bases left between them. CDR3 sequence reads: CASGLYPPGNGTGELFF. The CDR3 region has the DNA TGTGCTAGTGGTTTGTACCCCCCAGGGAATGGCACCGGGGAGCTGTTTTTT.

V and J are TRBV9 and TRBJ1-1; perhaps TRBD1 as D (5 bases). V was shortened by 4 bases and J by 7 bases, with 20 bases between the two germline ends. This CDR3 comprises 15 residues. Germline V lookup: CDR1 SGDLS, CDR2 YYNGEE. The chain's CDR3 is CASSPFFGGRIEAFF. The CDR3 DNA reads TGTGCCAGCAGCCCGTTTTTCGGGGGGAGAATTGAAGCTTTCTTT.

This chain's CDR3 is CASSWANSNQPQHF. The CDR3 bases are TGTGCCAGCAGCTGGGCTAATAGCAATCAGCCCCAGCATTTT. The V call is TRBV7-2, the J call TRBJ1-5; D gene uncertain. V was pared by 4 bases and J by 0 bases, with 7 bases between. CDR3 size: 14 residues. Germline V gene data show CDR1 as SGHTA and CDR2 as FQGNSA.

V and J are TRBV20-1 and TRBJ2-7; D assignment may be TRBD1 or TRBD2 (5 bases each). The CDR3 contains 11 residues. Deletions cut 7 bases from V and 3 bases from J, with 10 bases between. Germline V gene lookup returns CDR1 DFQATT and CDR2 SNEGSKA (reference sequence). The CDR3 here is CSVGENYEQYF. CDR3 bases: TGCAGTGTAGGGGAGAACTACGAGCAGTACTTC.

This rearrangement joins TRBV9 to TRBJ1-3; D gene ambiguous. CDR1 is SGDLS and CDR2 is YYNGEE in the germline V gene. Trimming took 3 bases from V and 0 from J, leaving 10 bases between them. This CDR3 has 15 residues. The CDR3 DNA reads TGTGCCAGCAGCGCGTACATGAGCTCTGGAAACACCATATATTTT. Protein product: CASSAYMSSGNTIYF.

The chain is built from TRBV15 and TRBJ1-5, with a possible D match to TRBD1 (6 bases). Per the germline V gene, CDR1 is LNHNV and CDR2 is YYDKDF (reference sequence). V dropped 8 bases and J dropped 2 bases, with 16 bases sitting between them. This CDR3 has 15 amino acids. This CDR3 reads CATSRDTIGNQPQHF. The CDR3 region has the DNA TGTGCCACCTCGAGGGACACTATAGGCAATCAGCCCCAGCATTTT.

V usage is TRBV19 and J usage is TRBJ2-3; D call uncertain. Per the germline V gene, CDR1 is LNHDA and CDR2 is SQIVND (reference sequence). Trimming left V 3 bases short and J 3 bases short, with 4 bases between. The CDR3 covers 12 residues. The CDR3 protein is CASSIRTDTQYF. CDR3 DNA: TGTGCCAGTAGTATTAGGACAGATACGCAGTATTTT. The full variable domain, rest sourced from reference TRBV19 and TRBJ2-3, is DGGITQSPKYLFRKEGQNVTLSCEQNLNHDAMYWYRQDPGQGLRLIYYSQIVNDFQKGDIAEGYSVSREKKESFPLTVTSAQKNPTAFYLCASSIRTDTQYFGPGTRLTVL.

This clone was seen only a few times. The chain links TRBV10-3 to TRBJ2-2, with 9 nucleotides matching TRBD1. With V trimmed by 6 bases and J by 4 bases, 6 bases remained unmatched. The CDR3 is 15 amino acids. Germline V lookup: CDR1 ENHRY, CDR2 SYGVKD. CDR3 in DNA: TGTGCCATCAGCCGGGGACAGGGAGGCACCGGGGAGCTGTTTTTT. Its translation: CAISRGQGGTGELFF.

The rearrangement uses TRBV18 and TRBJ2-6; the D call may be TRBD1 or TRBD2 (5 bases each). Germline CDR1 is KGHSH and CDR2 is LQKENI. V was pared by 6 bases and J by 4 bases, with 25 bases between. This CDR3 has 19 residues. CDR3 DNA: TGTGCCAGCTCTCGGGATACAGGTCCGGCTGCTCTAGGGGCCAACGTCCTGACTTTC. Protein product: CASSRDTGPAALGANVLTF.

This chain joins TRBV6-5 and TRBJ1-2, with 9 bases that match TRBD1. The CDR3 contains 14 residues. Germline V gives CDR1 MNHEY, CDR2 SVGAGI. The J segment lost 5 bases and the V segment lost 6 bases, leaving 7 bases of the junction unmatched. The CDR3 sequence is CASSSTGGAYGYTF. The CDR3 nucleotides read TGTGCCAGCAGCTCCACAGGGGGCGCATATGGCTACACCTTC.

Note on this clone: Different DNA sequences within this sample yield the same CDR3. This chain joins TRBV4-3 and TRBJ2-1; tentatively, D is TRBD2 (6 bases). CDR3 size: 15 residues. CDR1 is LGHNA and CDR2 is YSLEER in the germline V gene. V was clipped by 0 bases and J by 4 bases, with 10 bases between them. CDR3 DNA: TGCGCCAGCAGCCAAGAAGGGACTTCTTACAATGAGCAGTTCTTC. It specifies CASSQEGTSYNEQFF.

This chain joins TRBV29-1 and TRBJ1-1; TRBD1 is a possible D gene (6 bases). The V gene's germline CDR1 is SQVTM and CDR2 ANQGSEA. The CDR3 length is 13 residues. Trimming stripped 7 bases from V and 2 bases from J, with 14 bases between. CDR3 residues: CSAWGGHNTEAFF. As DNA, the CDR3 is TGCAGCGCCTGGGGGGGGCACAACACTGAAGCTTTCTTT.

The chain has TRBV2 and TRBJ1-5; 7 positions agree with TRBD1. In germline, CDR1 is SNHLY, CDR2 FYNNEI. The ends lost 3 bases at V and 8 bases at J; junction bases unmatched: 7. This CDR3 contains 14 residues. The CDR3 DNA reads TGTGCCAGCAGTGACGGGAACAGGGGTAAGCCCCAGCATTTT. This gives the protein CASSDGNRGKPQHF.

The chain uses TRBV6-4 and TRBJ1-1; D is perhaps TRBD1 (5 bases). The CDR3 runs 14 residues. With 6 bases removed from V and 1 base from J, the gap between germline ends came to 12 bases. Germline values: CDR1 MRHNA, CDR2 SNTAGT. This CDR3 is CASREQARNTEAFF. CDR3 DNA: TGTGCCAGCAGAGAACAGGCCAGGAACACTGAAGCTTTCTTT.

The sample holds one count of this clone. The chain couples TRBV10-3 to TRBJ1-1; D uncertain. Germline CDR1 is ENHRY and CDR2 is SYGVKD. V dropped 4 bases and J dropped 4 bases, with 10 bases sitting between them. The CDR3 loop spans 13 amino acids. The CDR3 DNA reads as TGTGCCATCAGTGGAAATGAGGGCACTGAAGCTTTCTTT. This sequence encodes CAISGNEGTEAFF.

The chain has TRBV19 and TRBJ1-1; a possible D gene is TRBD1 (5 bases). The germline V gene has CDR1 LNHDA and CDR2 SQIVND (reference sequence). Trimming cost V 5 bases and J 2 bases, with 9 bases left between them. The CDR3 sequence is 13 residues long. CDR3 residues: CASSQGFNTEAFF. DNA of the CDR3: TGTGCCAGTAGTCAGGGTTTCAACACTGAAGCTTTCTTT.

V gene TRBV2 combines with J gene TRBJ2-5, with 11 bases fitting TRBD2. The CDR3 extends over 14 amino acids. After removal of 7 bases from V and 1 base from J, the junction contained 2 bases not matched to a gene. CDR1 and CDR2 (germline): SNHLY, FYNNEI. The CDR3 here is CASNLAGGQETQYF. DNA for the CDR3: TGTGCCAGCAATCTAGCGGGGGGCCAAGAGACCCAGTACTTC.

J is TRBJ1-1 and V is TRBV9, with D perhaps matching TRBD1 (5 bases). Per germline, CDR1 SGDLS and CDR2 YYNGEE. Trimming removed 3 bases at V and 1 base at J, with 10 bases between. The CDR3 loop spans 14 amino acids. Here the CDR3 reads CASSGGPQNTEAFF. The CDR3 DNA reads as TGTGCCAGCAGCGGGGGACCGCAGAACACTGAAGCTTTCTTT.